This TCR beta chain came from a study of T cells in Graves' hyperthyroidism and ophthalmopathy. Regarding the study as a whole: Researchers found most expanded thyroid clonotypes above 0.001 in blood as well.

Amplified TCR beta CDR3 regions derived from RNA transcripts. First-round RT-PCR targeting the TCR CDR3 was performed with the HTBI primer set. MiXCR was run by TCRdb on the multiplex PCR reads, yielding one entry per CDR3 protein. The sample holds 660,000 or so distinct CDR3 sequences, less than 25% seen once. The sample holds a few counts of this clonotype. Its antigen is still unknown. Trimming cost V 0 bases and J 7 bases, with 9 bases left between them. Germline V gene lookup returns CDR1 GTSNPN and CDR2 SVGIG (reference sequence). CDR3 length: 12 residues. Input material: blood. The chain employs TRBV30 and TRBJ1-1; D is possibly TRBD1 (5 bases). This sequence originates from a man aged 25-40 years with Graves' ophthalmopathy. CDR3 nucleotide sequence: TGTGCCTGGAGTGTAAGGGACCGTGAAGCTTTCTTT. Encoded protein: CAWSVRDREAFF.